These T cell receptor beta chains were read from a single sample in a study of T cells in Graves' hyperthyroidism and ophthalmopathy. TCRdb re-called the multiplex PCR reads with MiXCR, one entry per CDR3 protein. The top ten clones hold under 10% of a sample with some 770,000 distinct CDR3 sequences, about a sixth of them seen once. Sample: blood. These receptors were obtained from a man between 18 and 29 years old with Graves' hyperthyroidism. CDR3s include the opening cysteine and the closing phenylalanine or tryptophan. The D gene is left open where the match is weak. The size entry is marked missing in some rows and otherwise reads once, few, many or a size class.

TRBV7-6,TRBJ2-5,many,TRBD2,CASSLVRGGGTTEETQYF,TGTGCCAGCAGCTTAGTTAGAGGCGGCGGGACTACCGAAGAGACCCAGTACTTC
TRBV7-3,TRBJ2-5,few,TRBD1,CASSLRGTGGETQYF,TGTGCCAGCAGCTTAAGAGGGACAGGAGGAGAGACCCAGTACTTC
TRBV7-8,TRBJ2-1,few,TRBD2,CASRPGLAGGQEQFF,TGTGCCAGCAGGCCCGGACTAGCGGGAGGTCAGGAGCAGTTCTTC
TRBV4-3,TRBJ2-7,few,TRBD1,CASSQGHRWDRPYEQYF,TGCGCCAGCAGCCAAGGGCATAGGTGGGACAGACCCTACGAGCAGTACTTC
TRBV6-1,TRBJ1-2,many,.,CASSEGQNYGYTF,TGTGCCAGCAGTGAGGGTCAGAACTATGGCTACACCTTC
TRBV18,TRBJ2-2,.,.,CASSPRLSVMGELFF,TGTGCCAGCTCACCACGCCTTAGCGTCATGGGGGAGCTGTTTTTT
TRBV9,TRBJ2-1,.,TRBD1,CASLPRATGDEQFF,TGTGCCAGCCTCCCCCGAGCAACAGGGGATGAGCAGTTCTTC
TRBV28,TRBJ1-2,.,.,CASSSRLYGYTF,TGTGCCAGCAGTTCCCGTCTCTATGGCTACACCTTC
TRBV27,TRBJ1-1,few,TRBD1,CASSFSRGRGEAFF,TGTGCCAGCAGTTTTTCCAGGGGGAGGGGTGAAGCTTTCTTT
TRBV12-3/TRBV12-4,TRBJ1-5,many,.,CASTPDRLNQPQHF,TGTGCCAGCACCCCAGACAGGCTCAATCAGCCCCAGCATTTT
TRBV5-6,TRBJ2-2,few,.,CASSQVRGARGELFF,TGTGCCAGCAGCCAAGTCCGGGGCGCCCGCGGGGAGCTGTTTTTT
TRBV28,TRBJ1-5,many,.,CASSFGRWGQPQHF,TGTGCCAGCAGTTTCGGACGTTGGGGTCAGCCCCAGCATTTT
TRBV19,TRBJ2-7,.,.,CASSHGTRGQYF,TGTGCCAGTAGCCACGGGACCCGGGGGCAGTACTTC
TRBV5-1,TRBJ1-5,many,.,CASSLGQSNQPQHF,TGCGCCAGCAGCTTGGGGCAGAGTAATCAGCCCCAGCATTTT
TRBV5-1,TRBJ1-1,few,.,CASSFSDRLNTEAFF,TGCGCCAGCAGCTTCTCGGACCGATTGAACACTGAAGCTTTCTTT
TRBV19,TRBJ2-7,few,.,CASSMLSGEGEQYF,TGTGCCAGTAGTATGCTTTCAGGGGAGGGCGAGCAGTACTTC